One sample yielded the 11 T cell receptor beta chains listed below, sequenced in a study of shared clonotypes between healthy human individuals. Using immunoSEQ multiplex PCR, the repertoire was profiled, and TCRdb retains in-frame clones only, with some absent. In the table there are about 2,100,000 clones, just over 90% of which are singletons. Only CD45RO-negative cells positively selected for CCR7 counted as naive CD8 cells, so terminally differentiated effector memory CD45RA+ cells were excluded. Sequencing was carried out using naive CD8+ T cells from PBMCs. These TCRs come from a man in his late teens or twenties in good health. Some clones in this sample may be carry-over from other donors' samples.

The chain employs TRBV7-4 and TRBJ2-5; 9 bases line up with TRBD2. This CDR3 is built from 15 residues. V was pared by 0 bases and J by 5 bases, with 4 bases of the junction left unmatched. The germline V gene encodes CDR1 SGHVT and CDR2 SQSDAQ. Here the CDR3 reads CASSLASGSGETQYF. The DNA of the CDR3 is TGTGCCAGCAGCTTAGCTAGCGGGAGCGGCGAGACCCAGTACTTC.

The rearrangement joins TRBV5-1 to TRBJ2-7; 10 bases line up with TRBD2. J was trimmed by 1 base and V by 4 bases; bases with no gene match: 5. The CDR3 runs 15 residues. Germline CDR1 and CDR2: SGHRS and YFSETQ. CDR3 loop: CASSPGTSASYEQYF. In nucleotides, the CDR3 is TGCGCCAGCAGCCCCGGGACTAGCGCGTCCTACGAGCAGTACTTC.

The CDR3 is CASGSEHLPKQYF. The CDR3 DNA reads TGTGCCAGCGGGAGCGAACACCTTCCGAAGCAGTACTTC. The V gene is TRBV6-1, the J gene TRBJ2-7; a weak D match, TRBD2 (5 bases). Germline V gene data show CDR1 as MNHNS and CDR2 as SASEGT. The CDR3 has 13 amino acids. V lost 8 bases and J 8 bases, leaving 19 bases between the germline ends.

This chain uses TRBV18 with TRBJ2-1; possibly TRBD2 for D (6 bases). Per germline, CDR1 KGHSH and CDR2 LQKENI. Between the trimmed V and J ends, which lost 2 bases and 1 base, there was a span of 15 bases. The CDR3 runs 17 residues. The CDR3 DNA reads TGTGCCAGCTCACCAGGGGACGGGGGACCTTCCTACAATGAGCAGTTCTTC. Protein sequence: CASSPGDGGPSYNEQFF.

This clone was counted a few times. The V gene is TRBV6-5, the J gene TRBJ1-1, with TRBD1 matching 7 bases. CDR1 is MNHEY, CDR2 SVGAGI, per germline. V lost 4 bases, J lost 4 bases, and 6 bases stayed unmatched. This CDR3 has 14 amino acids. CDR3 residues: CASSWRQGGTEAFF. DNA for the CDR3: TGTGCCAGCAGTTGGCGACAGGGTGGCACTGAAGCTTTCTTT.

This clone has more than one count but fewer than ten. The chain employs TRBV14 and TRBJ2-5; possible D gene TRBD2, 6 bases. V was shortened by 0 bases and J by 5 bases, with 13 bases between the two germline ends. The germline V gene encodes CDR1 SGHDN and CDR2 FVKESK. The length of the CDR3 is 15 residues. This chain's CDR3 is CASSQDWRGRETQYF. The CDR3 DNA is TGTGCCAGCAGCCAAGATTGGCGGGGCAGGGAGACCCAGTACTTC.

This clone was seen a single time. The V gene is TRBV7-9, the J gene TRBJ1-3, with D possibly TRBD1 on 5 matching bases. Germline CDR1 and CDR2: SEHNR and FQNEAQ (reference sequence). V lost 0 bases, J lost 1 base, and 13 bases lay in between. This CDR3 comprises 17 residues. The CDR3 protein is CASSLADWEGSGNTIYF. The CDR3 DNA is TGTGCCAGCAGCTTAGCCGACTGGGAGGGGTCTGGAAACACCATATATTTT.

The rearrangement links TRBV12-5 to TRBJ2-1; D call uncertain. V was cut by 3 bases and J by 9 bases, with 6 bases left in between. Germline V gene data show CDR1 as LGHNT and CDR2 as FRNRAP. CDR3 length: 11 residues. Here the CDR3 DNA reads TGTGCTAGTGGTTTTTTAGGTGAGCAGTTCTTC. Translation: CASGFLGEQFF.

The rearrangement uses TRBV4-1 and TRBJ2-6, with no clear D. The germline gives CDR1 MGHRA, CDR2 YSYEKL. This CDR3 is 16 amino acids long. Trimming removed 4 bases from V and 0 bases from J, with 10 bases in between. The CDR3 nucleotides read TGCGCCAGCAGCCTCGGAGTTGCCTCTGGGGCCAACGTCCTGACTTTC. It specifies CASSLGVASGANVLTF.

CDR3 protein: CASRILGGENYGYTF. The CDR3 nucleotides read TGTGCCAGTCGAATACTAGGGGGCGAAAACTATGGCTACACCTTC. The chain is built from TRBV7-9 and TRBJ1-2; 7 bases fit TRBD1. The length of the CDR3 is 15 residues. The V gene's germline CDR1 is SEHNR and CDR2 FQNEAQ (reference sequence). V gave up 9 bases and J gave up 2 bases; unmatched junction bases: 12. Combining the CDR3 with reference TRBV7-9 and TRBJ1-2 gives the whole variable domain DTGVSQNPRHKITKRGQNVTFRCDPISEHNRLYWYRQTLGQGPEFLTYFQNEAQLEKSRLLSDRFSAERPKGSFSTLEIQRTEQGDSAMYLCASRILGGENYGYTFGSGTRLTVV.

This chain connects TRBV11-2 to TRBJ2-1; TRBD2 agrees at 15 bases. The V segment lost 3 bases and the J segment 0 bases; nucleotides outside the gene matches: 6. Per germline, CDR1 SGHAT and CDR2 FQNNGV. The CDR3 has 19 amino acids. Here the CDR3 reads CASSFGLAGGPSSYNEQFF. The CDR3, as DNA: TGTGCCAGCAGCTTTGGACTAGCGGGAGGGCCGAGCTCCTACAATGAGCAGTTCTTC.